Below, 2 T cell receptor beta chains from the same sample are listed, as sequenced in a study of blood T cell repertoires in COVID-19. Profiling relied on immunoSEQ multiplex PCR, and the TCRdb table lists in-frame clones only, not all of them. The sample holds some 56,000 clones, 73% seen once. The specimen was peripheral blood. These TCRs come from a woman in her forties or fifties with active or convalescent COVID-19.

This chain connects TRBV28 to TRBJ2-5; a possible D gene is TRBD1 (5 bases). V was pared by 3 bases and J by 5 bases, with 25 bases between. The CDR3 is 18 amino acids. Germline V gene data show CDR1 as MDHEN and CDR2 as SYDVKM. The DNA for the CDR3 is TGTGCCAGCAGTTTCCCTCCGTTGGGGCTCGTATCGAAGGAGACCCAGTACTTC. Protein: CASSFPPLGLVSKETQYF.

This clone appeared a single time. The gene calls are TRBV19 and TRBJ1-6; possibly TRBD1 for D (5 bases). V lost 5 bases, J lost 10 bases, and 18 bases lay in between. The germline CDR1 and CDR2 sequences are LNHDA and SQIVND (reference sequence). CDR3 size: 15 residues. CDR3 amino acids: CASSAPTEPYSPLHF. CDR3 sequence (DNA): TGTGCCAGTAGTGCCCCGACAGAGCCTTACTCACCCCTCCACTTT.